This is a list of T cell receptor beta chains from one sample in a study of glioma-infiltrating T cells after dendritic cell vaccination. The protocol was immunoSEQ multiplex PCR, while the TCRdb copy is restricted to in-frame clones and leaves out a portion. The sample contains over 90,000 clones, around 85% of which appear only once. The sample here was blood, taken before dendritic cell vaccination. The receptors here all came from a human donor with glioblastoma. The CDR3 runs from the conserved cysteine through the conserved F or W. D genes are given only for firm matches. Expanded clones are given a class, and other clones once, few, many or no size at all.

clone size,J gene,V gene,D gene,CDR3 protein,CDR3 DNA
once,TRBJ2-7,TRBV4-3,.,CASSQDPRDIYEQYF,TGCGCCAGCAGCCAAGATCCTCGGGACATATACGAGCAGTACTTC
.,TRBJ2-7,TRBV25-1,TRBD2,CASSRLRTSGDYEQYF,TGTGCCAGCAGCAGACTAAGGACTAGCGGAGACTACGAGCAGTACTTC
.,TRBJ2-5,TRBV2,.,CASSELGAGETQYF,TGTGCCAGCAGTGAGTTGGGGGCCGGGGAGACCCAGTACTTC
.,TRBJ2-4,TRBV5-6,.,CASSLSSIAKNIQYF,TGTGCCAGCAGCTTGTCCAGTATAGCCAAAAACATTCAGTACTTC
.,TRBJ1-1,TRBV7-2,.,CASSLLGAENTEAFF,TGTGCCAGCAGCTTATTGGGGGCGGAGAACACTGAAGCTTTCTTT
.,TRBJ1-1,TRBV5-1,TRBD1,CASSNPGRGLNTEAFF,TGCGCCAGCAGCAACCCGGGCAGGGGGCTGAACACTGAAGCTTTCTTT
.,TRBJ2-7,TRBV7-2,.,CASSPERISGGHEQYF,TGTGCCAGCAGCCCCGAGCGTATTAGCGGAGGGCACGAGCAGTACTTC
.,TRBJ1-1,TRBV2,.,CASSTTGMNTEAFF,TGTGCCAGCAGTACGACGGGGATGAACACTGAAGCTTTCTTT
.,TRBJ2-7,TRBV7-6,.,CASREKQGYEQYF,TGTGCCAGCAGAGAGAAACAGGGCTACGAGCAGTACTTC
.,TRBJ2-2,TRBV25-1,TRBD1,CASSGQGDTGELFF,TGTGCCAGCAGTGGACAGGGCGACACCGGGGAGCTGTTTTTT
.,TRBJ1-2,TRBV28,.,CASRQQGNDYGYTF,TGTGCCAGCAGACAACAGGGAAACGACTATGGCTACACCTTC
.,TRBJ2-5,TRBV29-1,TRBD2,CSVRGGGETQYF,TGCAGCGTCCGCGGGGGGGGAGAGACCCAGTACTTC
.,TRBJ1-4,TRBV29-1,TRBD1,CSVLAYRGPQNEKLFF,TGCAGCGTTCTAGCATACAGGGGGCCTCAGAATGAAAAACTGTTTTTT
.,TRBJ1-2,TRBV6-1,.,CASSVGLLYGYTF,TGTGCCAGCAGTGTGGGTTTACTATATGGCTACACCTTC
.,TRBJ2-7,TRBV6-5,.,CASSSRTAYAEQYF,TGTGCCAGCAGTTCCAGGACAGCCTACGCCGAGCAGTACTTC
.,TRBJ1-2,TRBV7-9,.,CASSLATGKANYGYTF,TGTGCCAGCAGCTTAGCCACAGGGAAAGCTAACTATGGCTACACCTTC
.,TRBJ2-2,TRBV6-1,.,CASSARANTGELFF,TGTGCCAGCAGTGCCCGGGCGAACACCGGGGAGCTGTTTTTT
.,TRBJ2-3,TRBV2,.,CASSRTPDTQYF,TGTGCCAGCAGCCGGACTCCAGATACGCAGTATTTT
.,TRBJ2-7,TRBV2,TRBD1,CARSTGVSSYEQYF,TGTGCCAGAAGCACAGGGGTGAGCTCCTACGAGCAGTACTTC
few,TRBJ1-4,TRBV5-6,.,CASSLFRLSTNEKLFF,TGTGCCAGCAGCTTGTTCAGACTGTCAACTAATGAAAAACTGTTTTTT
once,TRBJ2-4,TRBV2,.,CASSAFSAGIAKNIQYF,TGTGCCAGCAGTGCATTTTCAGCAGGGATAGCCAAAAACATTCAGTACTTC
.,TRBJ2-7,TRBV11-3,TRBD2,CASSSSGSTYEQYF,TGTGCCAGCAGCTCTAGCGGGAGTACCTACGAGCAGTACTTC
.,TRBJ1-1,TRBV20-1,.,CSAEEKVSTFF,TGCAGTGCCGAGGAGAAGGTCTCGACTTTCTTT
.,TRBJ1-4,TRBV7-2,TRBD1,CASSFQGAEEKLFF,TGTGCCAGCAGCTTCCAGGGGGCCGAGGAAAAACTGTTTTTT
.,TRBJ2-3,TRBV2,.,CASLVGLRSTDTQYF,TGTGCCAGCCTGGTTGGCCTCCGAAGCACAGATACGCAGTATTTT
.,TRBJ2-7,TRBV7-6,.,CASSWEGGAEQYF,TGTGCCAGCAGCTGGGAGGGGGGAGCCGAGCAGTACTTC
.,TRBJ2-1,TRBV6-1,TRBD1,CASVGLAGGINEQFF,TGTGCCAGCGTCGGGCTGGCAGGGGGTATCAATGAGCAGTTCTTC
.,TRBJ2-2,TRBV15,TRBD2,CATSRTSNANTGELFF,TGTGCCACCAGCAGGACTAGCAACGCGAACACCGGGGAGCTGTTTTTT